What follows are 14 T cell receptor beta chains derived from one specimen sequenced in a study of blood T cell repertoires in COVID-19. Assay used: immunoSEQ multiplex PCR; TCRdb lists only in-frame clones, some missing. The sample has some 76,000 clones, around 91% seen once; the top ten hold approximately 5%. Input material: peripheral blood. These receptors all stem from a human donor in a cohort sampled during active COVID-19.

The chain uses TRBV10-3 and TRBJ1-3; 7 bases match TRBD1. CDR3 length equals 15 residues. From germline, CDR1 is ENHRY and CDR2 SYGVKD. The trim removed 10 bases at V and 2 bases at J, leaving 11 bases unmatched. The CDR3 reads CATITDRAPGNTIYF. CDR3 nucleotides: TGTGCCACAATAACCGACAGGGCTCCTGGAAACACCATATATTTT.

This rearrangement joins TRBV6-5 to TRBJ2-2; D possibly corresponds to TRBD2 (5 bases). Deletions cut 10 bases from V and 2 bases from J, with 11 bases between. The CDR3 consists of 13 residues. Germline V gene data show CDR1 as MNHEY and CDR2 as SVGAGI. CDR3 residues: CATPRVNTGELFF. The DNA of the CDR3 is TGTGCCACCCCGAGGGTTAACACCGGGGAGCTGTTTTTT.

This clone was picked up one time. The V and J genes are TRBV6-2 or TRBV6-3 and TRBJ2-7; 7 bases match TRBD2. Trimming took 4 bases from V and 3 from J; bases not matched to a gene: 9. In germline, CDR1 is MNHEY, CDR2 SVGEGT. The CDR3 loop spans 15 amino acids. CDR3 protein: CASSFDLADNYEQYF. The CDR3 DNA reads TGTGCCAGCAGTTTCGACCTAGCGGACAACTACGAGCAGTACTTC.

This chain links TRBV5-4 with TRBJ1-2, with TRBD1 matching over 8 bases. The CDR3 sequence is 13 residues long. Germline V gene lookup returns CDR1 SGHNT and CDR2 YYREEE (reference sequence). After removal of 5 bases from V and 2 bases from J, the junction contained 2 bases not matched to a gene. The CDR3 reads CASSTGGNYGYTF. Written as DNA, the CDR3 is TGTGCCAGCAGTACAGGGGGGAACTATGGCTACACCTTC.

The J gene is TRBJ2-7, the V gene TRBV18; TRBD1 matches 9 bases. This CDR3 comprises 13 residues. With V trimmed by 1 base and J by 6 bases, 1 base remained unmatched. CDR1 KGHSH and CDR2 LQKENI come from the germline V gene. The CDR3 is CASSPQDRGEQYF. In nucleotides, the CDR3 is TGTGCCAGCTCACCACAGGACAGGGGCGAGCAGTACTTC.

This clone was found once. This sequence joins TRBV6-5 and TRBJ1-2; 8 bases fit TRBD1. Per germline, CDR1 MNHEY and CDR2 SVGAGI. The CDR3 is 13 amino acids. V was pared by 7 bases and J by 5 bases, with 6 bases of the junction left unmatched. The CDR3 here is CASTTGGGYGYTF. The CDR3 DNA follows: TGTGCCAGCACAACAGGGGGAGGGTATGGCTACACCTTC.

The CDR3 sequence is CASSRTLAGLAYEQYF. CDR3 nucleotide sequence: TGCGCCAGCAGCCGCACCCTAGCGGGGTTAGCCTACGAGCAGTACTTC. The rearrangement uses TRBV4-1 and TRBJ2-7; 9 bases are shared with TRBD2. The CDR3 has 16 residues. Germline V CDR1 and CDR2: MGHRA, YSYEKL. Trimming cost V 4 bases and J 2 bases; bases outside gene matches: 9.

This chain links TRBV19 with TRBJ2-1; TRBD2 agrees at 13 bases. There are 17 residues in the CDR3. The ends lost 0 bases at V and 4 bases at J; junction bases unmatched: 3. Germline CDR1 LNHDA, CDR2 SQIVND (reference sequence). In DNA form, the CDR3 reads TGTGCCAGTAGTATAGAAACTAGCGGGGGGGGATACAATGAGCAGTTCTTC. Its protein product is CASSIETSGGGYNEQFF.

This chain uses TRBV5-6 with TRBJ2-5; D is uncertain. CDR3 size: 13 residues. The germline V gene encodes CDR1 SGHDT and CDR2 YYEEEE. V lost 1 base and J lost 2, with 6 bases in between. Written as DNA, the CDR3 is TGTGCCAGCAGCTTGAGCCCACAAGAGACCCAGTACTTC. Amino acid sequence: CASSLSPQETQYF. The full variable domain, with the rest looked up from reference TRBV5-6 and TRBJ2-5, is DAGVTQSPTHLIKTRGQQVTLRCSPKSGHDTVSWYQQALGQGPQFIFQYYEEEERQRGNFPDRFSGHQFPNYSSELNVNALLLGDSALYLCASSLSPQETQYFGPGTRLLVL.

The rearrangement joins TRBV6-2 or TRBV6-3 to TRBJ1-2; D is perhaps TRBD1 (6 bases). There are 15 residues in the CDR3. The V gene lost 4 bases and the J gene lost 1 base, with 13 bases spanning the gap. Germline-derived CDR1 and CDR2 are MNHEY and SVGEGT. The CDR3 bases are TGTGCCAGCAGTTCCACAGGGACCTTTAACTATGGCTACACCTTC. Translating it yields CASSSTGTFNYGYTF.

The chain is built from TRBV6-6 and TRBJ1-2, with 10 bases that match TRBD1. CDR3 size: 15 residues. Unmatched junction bases numbered 6, after V lost 4 bases and J lost 4 bases. Germline assignment: CDR1 MNHNY and CDR2 SVGAGI (reference sequence). CDR3 amino acids: CASSSGQGSLYGYTF. The CDR3 DNA follows: TGTGCCAGCAGTTCGGGACAGGGGTCTCTCTATGGCTACACCTTC.

The chain carries TRBV20-1 and TRBJ2-3; TRBD1 agrees at 7 bases. Germline V CDR1 and CDR2: DFQATT, SNEGSKA (reference sequence). J gave up 8 bases and V 6 bases, and 14 bases lay outside the gene matches. There are 14 residues in the CDR3. CDR3 sequence reads: CSASGAGGLATQYF. DNA of the CDR3: TGCAGTGCAAGTGGGGCAGGGGGTTTGGCTACGCAGTATTTT.

V gene TRBV7-9 combines with J gene TRBJ1-6; 9 positions match TRBD1. The CDR3 has 16 amino acids. J gave up 9 bases and V 5 bases, and 11 bases lay outside the gene matches. Germline CDR1 SEHNR, CDR2 FQNEAQ (reference sequence). In DNA form, the CDR3 reads TGTGCCAGCAGCAACCAACAACAGGGGGCAATTTCACCCCTCCACTTT. It is translated as CASSNQQQGAISPLHF.

The chain recombines TRBV7-2 with TRBJ2-2; 11 nucleotides match TRBD2. Germline loops: CDR1 SGHTA, CDR2 FQGNSA. The CDR3 spans 17 residues. The V gene end was trimmed by 1 base and the J gene end by 4 bases; junction bases not matched to a gene: 5. CDR3 protein: CASSLVWLAGGTGELFF. CDR3 DNA sequence: TGTGCCAGCAGCTTAGTTTGGCTAGCGGGGGGCACCGGGGAGCTGTTTTTT.